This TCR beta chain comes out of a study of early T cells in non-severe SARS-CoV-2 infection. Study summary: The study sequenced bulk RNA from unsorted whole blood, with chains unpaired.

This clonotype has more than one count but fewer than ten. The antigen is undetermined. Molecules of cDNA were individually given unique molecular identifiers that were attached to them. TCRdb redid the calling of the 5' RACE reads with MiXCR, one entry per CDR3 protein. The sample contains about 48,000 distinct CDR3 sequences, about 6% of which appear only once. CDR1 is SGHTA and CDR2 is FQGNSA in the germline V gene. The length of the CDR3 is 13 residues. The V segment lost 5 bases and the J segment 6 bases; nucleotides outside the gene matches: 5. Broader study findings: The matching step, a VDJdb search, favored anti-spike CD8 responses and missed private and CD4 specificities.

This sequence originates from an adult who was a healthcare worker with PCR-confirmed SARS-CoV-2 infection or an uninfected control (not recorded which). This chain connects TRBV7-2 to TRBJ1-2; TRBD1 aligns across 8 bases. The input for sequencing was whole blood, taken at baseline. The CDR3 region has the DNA TGTGCCAGCAGCGTAGGACAGGGACATGGCTACACCTTC. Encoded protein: CASSVGQGHGYTF.